What follows are 28 T cell receptor beta chains derived from one specimen sequenced in a study of blood T cell repertoires in COVID-19 (TCRdb year 2020). Library preparation used the immunoSEQ multiplex PCR assay. TCRdb holds this immuneACCESS table with in-frame rearrangements only. Some clones are missing; in checked studies, unresolved V genes explain under half, and the rest has no known cause. This sample lists 96,000 or so clones; 90% to 95% were detected once. Around 1.6% of the sample lies in the top ten. Sequenced: peripheral blood. Receptors originate from a man between 60 and 75 years old with acute or convalescent COVID-19.

The chain links TRBV9 to TRBJ2-1, with D possibly being TRBD1 (5 bases). Germline V gene data show CDR1 as SGDLS and CDR2 as YYNGEE. This CDR3 has 13 residues. Trimming took off 4 bases at V and 8 bases at J, with 13 bases between the two ends. This CDR3 reads CASSPAGLHEQFF. CDR3 sequence (DNA): TGTGCCAGCAGCCCCGCAGGGCTCCATGAGCAGTTCTTC.

The V and J genes are TRBV3-1 (or the pseudogene TRBV3-2) and TRBJ2-5; the match to TRBD2 covers 12 bases. V was clipped by 0 bases and J by 4 bases; unmatched bases: 3. The CDR3 sequence is 16 residues long. Germline CDR1 LGHDT, CDR2 YNNKEL (reference sequence). In nucleotides, the CDR3 is TGTGCCAGCAGCCAAGATCCTAGCGGGGGGGGAGAGACCCAGTACTTC. This encodes CASSQDPSGGGETQYF.

The gene calls are TRBV5-1 and TRBJ2-1; possibly TRBD2 for D (5 bases). There are 14 residues in the CDR3. V was pared by 8 bases and J by 7 bases, with 19 bases between. The germline V gene encodes CDR1 SGHRS and CDR2 YFSETQ. The CDR3 DNA is TGCGCCAGTCAAGCGGCCACCTTACGGAATGAGCAGTTCTTC. Its translation is CASQAATLRNEQFF.

The rearrangement links TRBV5-6 to TRBJ2-3, with D perhaps matching TRBD2 (5 bases). Per germline, CDR1 SGHDT and CDR2 YYEEEE. The length of the CDR3 is 14 residues. Trimming pared 0 bases from V and 3 bases from J, leaving 8 bases between. The CDR3: CASSLGSGTDTQYF. The CDR3, as DNA: TGTGCCAGCAGCTTGGGTTCGGGGACAGATACGCAGTATTTT.

This chain joins TRBV5-1 and TRBJ1-4; weak D call: TRBD1 (5 bases). V shed 4 bases and J shed 5 bases, with 12 bases lying between them. CDR3 length equals 14 residues. Germline V gives CDR1 SGHRS, CDR2 YFSETQ. Here the CDR3 reads CASSPTADNEKLFF. Written as DNA, the CDR3 is TGCGCCAGCAGCCCGACAGCAGACAATGAAAAACTGTTTTTT.

This chain connects TRBV5-4 to TRBJ1-2, with 12 bases lining up with TRBD1. V trimming: 3 bases; J trimming: 8 bases; junction bases outside the gene matches: 5. CDR3 size: 14 residues. CDR1 is SGHNT and CDR2 is YYREEE in the germline V gene (reference sequence). As DNA, the CDR3 is TGTGCCAGCAGCTCTGGGGACAGGGGGCAAGGCTACACCTTC. This encodes CASSSGDRGQGYTF. The full variable domain, rest sourced from reference TRBV5-4 and TRBJ1-2, is ETGVTQSPTHLIKTRGQQVTLRCSSQSGHNTVSWYQQALGQGPQFIFQYYREEENGRGNFPPRFSGLQFPNYSSELNVNALELDDSALYLCASSSGDRGQGYTFGSGTRLTVV.

The chain joins TRBV9 to TRBJ2-1; 8 nucleotides agree with TRBD1. V shed 8 bases, J shed 5 bases, and the junction held 3 bases outside the gene matches. CDR1 and CDR2 (germline): SGDLS, YYNGEE. The CDR3 runs 12 residues. The CDR3 reads CASGQGNNEQFF. The CDR3 coding sequence is TGTGCCAGTGGACAGGGCAACAATGAGCAGTTCTTC.

The chain is built from TRBV11-2 and TRBJ2-7; possible D gene TRBD2, 5 bases. CDR1 and CDR2 from the germline V gene are SGHAT and FQNNGV. The CDR3 loop spans 15 amino acids. V dropped 1 base and J dropped 3 bases, with 13 bases sitting between them. This CDR3 reads CASSLVLGVDYEQYF. Here the CDR3 DNA reads TGTGCCAGCAGCTTAGTTTTGGGAGTGGACTACGAGCAGTACTTC.

This clone showed up just once. The V and J genes are TRBV21-1 and TRBJ2-5; the D call in the table, TRBD2, was not verified against the DNA. TRBV21-1 is a pseudogene locus. The CDR3 is made up of 16 amino acids. The CDR3 DNA sequence: TGTGCCAGCAGCGAAGGACTAGGTCACGGACGGGGGACCCAGTACTTC. It specifies CASSEGLGHGRGTQYF.

This clone was seen more than once but under ten times. This chain connects TRBV18 to TRBJ2-7, with a weak D call TRBD1 (6 bases). CDR3 length equals 13 residues. The V end lost 5 bases, the J end lost 3 bases, and 11 bases lay between the germline ends. Looked up from germline, CDR1 is KGHSH and CDR2 is LQKENI. The CDR3 sequence is CASSSTGIYEQYF. CDR3 nucleotides: TGTGCCAGCTCATCCACAGGGATCTACGAGCAGTACTTC.

This rearrangement joins TRBV6-6 to TRBJ2-3, with TRBD1 matching 9 bases. Germline V gene sequence: CDR1 MNHNY, CDR2 SVGAGI (reference sequence). With V trimmed by 2 bases and J by 3 bases, 0 bases remained unmatched. The CDR3 runs 14 residues. The CDR3 region has the DNA TGTGCCAGCAGTTACGGGACAGGGACAGATACGCAGTATTTT. Amino acids: CASSYGTGTDTQYF.

This chain links TRBV10-3 with TRBJ2-7; D might be TRBD1 (6 bases). There are 13 residues in the CDR3. Germline values: CDR1 ENHRY, CDR2 SYGVKD. V was trimmed by 2 bases and J by 3 bases, leaving 8 bases between them. CDR3 loop: CAISERRGYEQYF. CDR3 nucleotides: TGTGCCATCAGTGAGCGCAGGGGCTACGAGCAGTACTTC.

The chain couples TRBV3-1 (or the pseudogene TRBV3-2) to TRBJ2-2; D uncertain. V was clipped by 3 bases and J by 7 bases, with 12 bases between them. CDR1 is LGHDT and CDR2 is YNNKEL in the germline V gene (reference sequence). CDR3 length equals 14 residues. The CDR3 here is CASSQSRILGELFF. The CDR3 DNA follows: TGTGCCAGCAGCCAGTCCAGAATTCTCGGGGAGCTGTTTTTT.

The chain joins TRBV19 to TRBJ1-3; D call uncertain. The CDR3 covers 13 residues. Deletions cut 7 bases from V and 0 bases from J, with 7 bases between. Germline values: CDR1 LNHDA, CDR2 SQIVND (reference sequence). CDR3 DNA: TGTGCCAGTAAGTGGCTCTCTGGAAACACCATATATTTT. Its translation: CASKWLSGNTIYF.

The chain joins TRBV11-2 to TRBJ2-1, with 9 bases fitting TRBD2. The CDR3 runs 16 residues. V lost 0 bases, J lost 9 bases, and 9 bases stayed unmatched. Germline lookup yields CDR1 SGHAT and CDR2 FQNNGV. Here the CDR3 reads CASSLEAGGPGIEQFF. In DNA, the CDR3 is TGTGCCAGCAGCTTAGAGGCGGGAGGGCCAGGTATTGAGCAGTTCTTC.

A single count supports this clone. This chain connects TRBV3-1 (or the pseudogene TRBV3-2) to TRBJ1-2; D possibly corresponds to TRBD1 (6 bases). CDR1 is LGHDT and CDR2 is YNNKEL in the germline V gene (reference sequence). This CDR3 comprises 15 residues. The V end was cut by 4 bases, the J end by 4 bases, with 16 bases between. The CDR3 reads CASSPPGQGFYGYTF. The CDR3 DNA sequence: TGTGCCAGCAGCCCACCGGGACAAGGTTTCTATGGCTACACCTTC.

The V and J genes are TRBV29-1 and TRBJ2-1; TRBD2 aligns across 8 bases. The CDR3 runs 14 residues. After removal of 5 bases from V and 8 bases from J, the junction contained 11 bases not matched to a gene. Germline lookup yields CDR1 SQVTM and CDR2 ANQGSEA. The CDR3 loop is CSVISGTSFDEQFF. CDR3 DNA sequence: TGCAGCGTTATCTCGGGGACTAGTTTCGATGAGCAGTTCTTC.

This chain uses TRBV29-1 with TRBJ2-7; 11 bases map to TRBD2. Germline V CDR1 and CDR2: SQVTM, ANQGSEA. Trimming removed 5 bases from V and 0 bases from J; junction bases left unmatched: 9. This CDR3 is 16 amino acids long. CDR3 in DNA: TGCAGCGTTAGCGGACTAGCGGGTTTTATCTCCTACGAGCAGTACTTC. Its translation is CSVSGLAGFISYEQYF.

The CDR3 nucleotides are TGTGCCAGCAGCCAAGTCGGCGGTTCCTACGAGCAGTACTTC. This gives the protein CASSQVGGSYEQYF. V gene TRBV14 combines with J gene TRBJ2-7; D gene uncertain. The germline V gene encodes CDR1 SGHDN and CDR2 FVKESK. The CDR3 covers 14 residues. V lost 1 base to trimming and J lost 1 base, with 8 bases between them.

The chain combines TRBV4-1 with TRBJ2-3, with 9 nucleotides matching TRBD2. Germline lookup yields CDR1 MGHRA and CDR2 YSYEKL. The CDR3 has 15 residues. Germline trimming cut 4 bases from V and 6 bases from J; bases unmatched to any gene: 8. Written as DNA, the CDR3 is TGCGCCAGCAGCCTGAGGGACGCGGGAGGGGATACGCAGTATTTT. Translated: CASSLRDAGGDTQYF.

The V and J genes are TRBV28 and TRBJ2-2; no definite D call. The germline V and J ends were trimmed by 3 bases and 4 bases, with 9 bases remaining between them. This CDR3 region has 14 residues. CDR1 and CDR2 from the germline V gene are MDHEN and SYDVKM. The CDR3 bases are TGTGCCAGCAGTTTGGTCGAGAGCACCGGGGAGCTGTTTTTT. This codes for CASSLVESTGELFF.

The V and J genes are TRBV3-1 (or the pseudogene TRBV3-2) and TRBJ1-2, with D possibly being TRBD1 (6 bases). Germline CDR1 and CDR2: LGHDT and YNNKEL (reference sequence). The ends were cut back, 4 bases at V and 8 bases at J, with 20 bases in the middle. The CDR3 is 15 residues long. The CDR3 reads CASSPHLLGQRGYTF. The CDR3 coding sequence is TGTGCCAGCAGCCCTCACTTACTCGGACAGCGGGGCTACACCTTC.

V and J are TRBV28 and TRBJ2-6, with TRBD2 matching 7 bases. Losses at the gene ends were 4 bases for V and 1 base for J; bases not matched to a gene: 4. Per the germline V gene, CDR1 is MDHEN and CDR2 is SYDVKM. This CDR3 is built from 16 residues. The CDR3 loop is CASSSGGWSGANVLTF. The CDR3, as DNA: TGTGCCAGCAGTTCGGGGGGTTGGTCTGGGGCCAACGTCCTGACTTTC.

The rearrangement joins TRBV2 to TRBJ1-1, with a weak D call TRBD1 (5 bases). The V end lost 10 bases, the J end lost 1 base, and 10 bases lay between the germline ends. This CDR3 contains 12 residues. In germline, CDR1 is SNHLY, CDR2 FYNNEI. CDR3 loop: CATRQRNTEAFF. The CDR3 nucleotides read TGTGCCACCCGACAGAGGAACACTGAAGCTTTCTTT.

The genes are TRBV19 and TRBJ1-2, with D uncertain. Germline V gene lookup returns CDR1 LNHDA and CDR2 SQIVND (reference sequence). Deletions cut 6 bases from V and 7 bases from J, with 12 bases between. The CDR3 loop spans 12 amino acids. CDR3 sequence reads: CASSLPWAGYTF. In DNA, the CDR3 is TGTGCCAGTAGCCTGCCGTGGGCTGGCTACACCTTC.

V and J are TRBV11-3 and TRBJ2-1, with TRBD1 as a possible D gene (6 bases). CDR1 SGHNT and CDR2 YENEEA come from the germline V gene. The V gene lost 5 bases and the J gene lost 0 bases, with 11 bases spanning the gap. This CDR3 is 15 amino acids long. For the CDR3, the DNA is TGTGCCAGCAGCGGTGGACAGAGCTCCTACAATGAGCAGTTCTTC. It codes for CASSGGQSSYNEQFF.

The chain carries TRBV12-3 or TRBV12-4 and TRBJ1-2; a weak D match, TRBD1 (5 bases). V dropped 7 bases and J dropped 4 bases, with 10 bases sitting between them. The CDR3 totals 12 residues. The CDR3 loop reads CASTTGFYGYTF. As DNA, the CDR3 is TGTGCCAGCACCACAGGCTTCTATGGCTACACCTTC.

The rearrangement joins TRBV5-1 to TRBJ2-7; a possible D gene is TRBD2 (6 bases). Deletions cut 0 bases from V and 7 bases from J, with 20 bases between. Germline V gene lookup returns CDR1 SGHRS and CDR2 YFSETQ. The length of the CDR3 is 16 residues. CDR3 sequence reads: CASSLGGAGRSDEQYF. For the CDR3, the DNA is TGCGCCAGCAGCTTGGGAGGGGCAGGGAGGTCTGATGAGCAGTACTTC.